The clone carrying this TCR beta chain was recorded only once. This record comes from a study of T cell responses to AZD1222 COVID-19 vaccine. This CDR3 comprises 12 residues. Germline V CDR1 and CDR2: LNHDA, SQIVND (reference sequence). The V end lost 5 bases, the J end lost 9 bases, and 11 bases lay between the germline ends. TCRdb keeps only in-frame clones here, not all; method: immunoSEQ multiplex PCR. The sample lists over 140,000 clones, roughly 92% occurring once. The sequence derives from an adult in good health. Sequencing used peripheral blood, obtained on day 0 of AZD1222 vaccination. The rearrangement joins TRBV19 to TRBJ2-1; D remains ambiguous. CDR3 DNA: TGTGCCAGTAGTTTGACACGAGGTGAGCAGTTCTTC. It encodes CASSLTRGEQFF.